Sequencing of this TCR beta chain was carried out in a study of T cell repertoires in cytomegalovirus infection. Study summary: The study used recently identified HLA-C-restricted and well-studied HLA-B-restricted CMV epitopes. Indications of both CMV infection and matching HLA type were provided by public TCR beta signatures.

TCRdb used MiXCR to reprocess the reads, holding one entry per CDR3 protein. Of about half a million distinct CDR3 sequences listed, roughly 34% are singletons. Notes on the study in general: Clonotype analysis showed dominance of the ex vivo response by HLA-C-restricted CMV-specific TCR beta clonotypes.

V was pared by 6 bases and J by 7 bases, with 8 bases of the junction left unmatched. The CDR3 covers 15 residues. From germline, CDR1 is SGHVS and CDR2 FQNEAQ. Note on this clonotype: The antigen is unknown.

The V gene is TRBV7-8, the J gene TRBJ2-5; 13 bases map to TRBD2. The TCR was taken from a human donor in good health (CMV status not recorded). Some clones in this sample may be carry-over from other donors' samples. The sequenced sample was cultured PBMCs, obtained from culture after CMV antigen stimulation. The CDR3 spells CASRDTSGRAGTQYF. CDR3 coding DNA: TGTGCCAGCAGAGATACTAGCGGGAGGGCCGGGACCCAGTACTTC.